This T cell receptor beta chain came from a study of cytomegalovirus exposure and HLA in healthy donors. Points from the study as a whole: Three CMV-associated chains proved CMV antigen-specific in vitro. Later, an analysis found that common viral pathogens appeared to be linked with several of the most significant clusters. DRB1 had the most TCR associations and HLA-C the fewest, a later analysis found, with rates varying by HLA locus. CMV serostatus was the only immune exposure information that was available.

The CDR3 is 19 residues long. The primer mix had 60 Vbeta and 13 Jbeta primers. The method was immunoSEQ multiplex PCR; TCRdb's version includes in-frame clones alone and lacks a portion of them. The repertoire holds some 140,000 clones, with about 85% as singletons. Of note for this clone: Its antigen is as yet unknown.

This sequence originates from a female donor in good health and CMV-seronegative. The sequenced material came from PBMCs. The chain has TRBV1 and TRBJ2-1; the tabulated D call, TRBD2, remains unverified against the DNA. TRBV1 is reported as a pseudogene. In DNA form, the CDR3 reads TGCACCAGCAGCCCCAGCGGGACTAGCGGGGGGAGCTCCTACAATGAGCAGTTCTTC. Amino acid sequence: CTSSPSGTSGGSSYNEQFF.